The rows below give T cell receptor beta chains drawn from one sample of a study of shared clonotypes between healthy human individuals. Profiling relied on immunoSEQ multiplex PCR, and the TCRdb table lists in-frame clones only, not all of them. Seen here are about 1.5 million clones, approximately 98% observed once, and the top ten hold about 0.45%. Material for sequencing was naive CD4+ T cells sorted from blood. These receptors were collected from a man aged 30-40 years in good health. The CDR3 runs from the conserved cysteine through the conserved F or W. Fields, in order: D gene, clone size, J gene, V gene, CDR3 DNA, CDR3 protein. D genes are given only for firm matches. For some rows the clone size is stated as once, few or many, or as a class when expanded; others skip it.

d_gene: -; abundance: -; j_gene: TRBJ2-1; v_gene: TRBV6-1; CDR3nt: TGTGCCAGCAGGGGAGGCTACAATGAGCAGTTCTTC; CDR3aa: CASRGGYNEQFF
d_gene: TRBD2; abundance: -; j_gene: TRBJ2-1; v_gene: TRBV7-2; CDR3nt: TGTGCCAGCAGCCCTAGCCGGACTAGCGGGAGAAATGAGCAGTTCTTC; CDR3aa: CASSPSRTSGRNEQFF
d_gene: -; abundance: -; j_gene: TRBJ1-4; v_gene: TRBV30; CDR3nt: TGTGCCTGGGAACGCGGGACGGCTGAAAAACTGTTTTTT; CDR3aa: CAWERGTAEKLFF
d_gene: -; abundance: once; j_gene: TRBJ1-3; v_gene: TRBV19; CDR3nt: TGTGCCAGTAGCTGGGTCCTAGCTGGAAACACCATATATTTT; CDR3aa: CASSWVLAGNTIYF
d_gene: TRBD1; abundance: once; j_gene: TRBJ1-4; v_gene: TRBV7-9; CDR3nt: TGTGCCAGCAGCTTGGACAGGGGGTCGGCAACTAATGAAAAACTGTTTTTT; CDR3aa: CASSLDRGSATNEKLFF
d_gene: -; abundance: -; j_gene: TRBJ2-7; v_gene: TRBV27; CDR3nt: TGTGCCAGCAGTTTATTTTCCCGGAGTGTGTTTGGCGAGCAGTACTTC; CDR3aa: CASSLFSRSVFGEQYF
d_gene: -; abundance: -; j_gene: TRBJ2-1; v_gene: TRBV5-1; CDR3nt: TGCGCCAGCAGCCCAGGTCTGGGGGGGACACGCCACGGTAGCAATGAGCAGTTCTTC; CDR3aa: CASSPGLGGTRHGSNEQFF
d_gene: -; abundance: -; j_gene: TRBJ2-7; v_gene: TRBV5-6; CDR3nt: TGTGCCAGCAGGGCTGGGACCTTCAGCTCCTACGAGCAGTACTTC; CDR3aa: CASRAGTFSSYEQYF
d_gene: TRBD1; abundance: -; j_gene: TRBJ2-7; v_gene: TRBV4-1; CDR3nt: TGCGCCAGCAGCCCAAGAGGGACAGTCTACGAGCAGTACTTC; CDR3aa: CASSPRGTVYEQYF
d_gene: -; abundance: -; j_gene: TRBJ2-7; v_gene: TRBV7-8; CDR3nt: TGTGCCAGCAGCGCCGGACTATCCGAGCAGTACTTC; CDR3aa: CASSAGLSEQYF
d_gene: -; abundance: once; j_gene: TRBJ2-3; v_gene: TRBV29-1; CDR3nt: TGCAGCGTTGCGTGGGGGTTTAGTCCGGGCACAGATACGCAGTATTTT; CDR3aa: CSVAWGFSPGTDTQYF
d_gene: -; abundance: -; j_gene: TRBJ2-6; v_gene: TRBV7-2; CDR3nt: TGTGCCAGCAGCTTGACAGTACTCTCTGGGGCCAACGTCCTGACTTTC; CDR3aa: CASSLTVLSGANVLTF
d_gene: TRBD1; abundance: -; j_gene: TRBJ2-7; v_gene: TRBV11-2; CDR3nt: TGTGCCAGCAGCCTACGGGACAGGGGTTGGGAGCAGTACTTC; CDR3aa: CASSLRDRGWEQYF
d_gene: -; abundance: -; j_gene: TRBJ2-3; v_gene: TRBV7-7; CDR3nt: TGTGCCAGCAGCTTAGCGGGGAGAGTCACAGATACGCAGTATTTT; CDR3aa: CASSLAGRVTDTQYF
d_gene: -; abundance: once; j_gene: TRBJ2-5; v_gene: TRBV20-1; CDR3nt: TGCAGTGCCAGAGGCAAAGAGACCCAGTACTTC; CDR3aa: CSARGKETQYF
d_gene: -; abundance: -; j_gene: TRBJ2-3; v_gene: TRBV14; CDR3nt: TGTGCCAGCAGCTGGGTAGGATACGGAAATACGCAGTATTTT; CDR3aa: CASSWVGYGNTQYF
d_gene: -; abundance: once; j_gene: TRBJ1-1; v_gene: TRBV30; CDR3nt: TGTGCCTGGAGTACAGGGACAATGAACACTGAAGCTTTCTTT; CDR3aa: CAWSTGTMNTEAFF
d_gene: -; abundance: -; j_gene: TRBJ2-7; v_gene: TRBV2; CDR3nt: TGTGCCAGCAGTGAAGCGCGATATCGGGGAGGCGAGCAGTACTTC; CDR3aa: CASSEARYRGGEQYF
d_gene: -; abundance: -; j_gene: TRBJ1-1; v_gene: TRBV6-6; CDR3nt: TGTGCCAGCACAGACAATCGGCAAACTGAAGCTTTCTTT; CDR3aa: CASTDNRQTEAFF
d_gene: -; abundance: -; j_gene: TRBJ1-4; v_gene: TRBV5-1; CDR3nt: TGCGCCAGCAGCCTAAGGGTAATAGGGCTGTCTAATGAAAAACTGTTTTTT; CDR3aa: CASSLRVIGLSNEKLFF
d_gene: -; abundance: -; j_gene: TRBJ1-1; v_gene: TRBV14; CDR3nt: TGTGCCAGCAGCCAAGAGCATTGGGGGACTGAAGCTTTCTTT; CDR3aa: CASSQEHWGTEAFF
d_gene: -; abundance: -; j_gene: TRBJ2-1; v_gene: TRBV2; CDR3nt: TGTGCCAGCTCCCGGGGGTTGAATGAGCAGTTCTTC; CDR3aa: CASSRGLNEQFF
d_gene: -; abundance: -; j_gene: TRBJ2-5; v_gene: TRBV28; CDR3nt: TGTGCCAGCGGGGGGGCGTGGCCCCAAGAGACCCAGTACTTC; CDR3aa: CASGGAWPQETQYF
d_gene: -; abundance: -; j_gene: TRBJ2-7; v_gene: TRBV5-1; CDR3nt: TGCGCCAGCAGCCGGACGGGTAGGGCCTACGAGCAGTACTTC; CDR3aa: CASSRTGRAYEQYF